The entry below describes one TCR beta chain. Its specificity is unknown. This CDR3 contains 15 residues. Germline values: CDR1 MNHNS, CDR2 SASEGT. Trimming cost V 8 bases and J 5 bases; bases outside gene matches: 10. The data were obtained in a study of response to subunit inactivated influenza vaccine. Study-wide results and caveats: T cells newly recruited by each seasonal influenza vaccination are few, the authors suggested.

TCRdb itself ran the RT-PCR reads through MiXCR, one entry per CDR3 protein. The table lists 650,000 to 800,000 distinct CDR3 sequences, roughly 13% of them singletons, with 6% to 7% in the top ten. The V and J genes are TRBV6-1 and TRBJ1-5, with TRBD1 identical over 9 bases. The sequencing here drew on PBMCs from blood, taken 14 to 15 days before vaccination. The clonotype comes from a middle-aged man who received an inactivated influenza vaccine. CDR3 amino acids: CASGPRDREYQPQHF. In DNA form, the CDR3 reads TGTGCCAGCGGACCCCGGGACAGGGAATATCAGCCCCAGCATTTT.